The T cell receptor (beta chain) under discussion was sequenced for a study of T cells in localized non-small cell lung cancer. Study-wide results and caveats: Greater T cell density in blood accompanied longer overall survival. Uninvolved adjacent lung showed the highest T cell clonality, exceeding tumor. Heterogeneity is still possible, as just one tumor region was sequenced. Median detection of top 100 tumor clones in adjacent lung was around 59 clones.

Regarding this clone: As yet, its antigen is unknown.

Sequencing was performed with immunoSEQ multiplex PCR; in TCRdb, only in-frame clones are kept and a portion is missing. The table lists some 37,000 clones, about 90% of them singletons. This CDR3 has 16 amino acids. The germline gives CDR1 MDHEN, CDR2 SYDVKM. Trimming pared 5 bases from V and 5 bases from J, leaving 21 bases between. This sequence joins TRBV28 and TRBJ1-1; no clear D. This receptor was taken from a woman aged 35 to 70 with stage I lung adenocarcinoma. The sample consisted of peripheral blood, taken before any cancer treatment. The CDR3 DNA follows: TGTGCCAGCAGTCCCTCCTCCCTTCCAAGGAGGACTGAAGCTTTCTTT. Encoded protein: CASSPSSLPRRTEAFF. The variable domain in full, completed from reference TRBV28 and TRBJ1-1, reads DVKVTQSSRYLVKRTGEKVFLECVQDMDHENMFWYRQDPGLGLRLIYFSYDVKMKEKGDIPEGYSVSREKKERFSLILESASTNQTSMYLCASSPSSLPRRTEAFFGQGTRLTVV.